The clone carrying this T cell receptor beta chain was seen at least ten times. This record comes from a study of T-cell reconstitution after alpha-beta-depleted transplantation in children. The CDR3 totals 15 residues. Per germline, CDR1 MNHEY and CDR2 SVGAGI. Losses at the gene ends were 5 bases for V and 11 bases for J; bases not matched to a gene: 16. The authors prepared the TCRbeta library with unique molecular identifiers. TCRdb itself ran the PCR reads through MiXCR, one entry per CDR3 protein. The sample lists fewer than 200,000 distinct CDR3 sequences, around 6.8% occurring once. This receptor was identified in a human donor who donated a stem cell graft to a child with Wiskott-Aldrich syndrome. The chain couples TRBV6-5 to TRBJ1-1, with TRBD1 matching over 8 bases. This material consisted of PBMCs from the stem cell graft donor, taken from the stem cell graft. The CDR3, as DNA: TGTGCCAGCAGTCCCCTTCCCCAAGGACAGGGATCGGCTTTCTTT. Translation gives CASSPLPQGQGSAFF.